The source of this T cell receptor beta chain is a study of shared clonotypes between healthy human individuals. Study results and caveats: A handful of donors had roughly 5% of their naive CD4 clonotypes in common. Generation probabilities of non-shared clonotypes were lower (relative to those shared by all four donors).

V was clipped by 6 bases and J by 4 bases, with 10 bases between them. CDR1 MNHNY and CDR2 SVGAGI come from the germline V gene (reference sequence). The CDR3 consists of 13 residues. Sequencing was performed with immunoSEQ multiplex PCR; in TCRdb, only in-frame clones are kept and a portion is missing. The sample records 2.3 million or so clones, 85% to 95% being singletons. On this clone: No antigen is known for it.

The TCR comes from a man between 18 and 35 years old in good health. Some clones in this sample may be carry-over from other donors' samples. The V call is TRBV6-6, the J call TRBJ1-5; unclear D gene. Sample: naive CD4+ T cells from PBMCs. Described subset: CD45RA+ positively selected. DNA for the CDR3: TGTGCCAGCAGCCCACACCAGAATCAGCCCCAGCATTTT. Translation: CASSPHQNQPQHF.